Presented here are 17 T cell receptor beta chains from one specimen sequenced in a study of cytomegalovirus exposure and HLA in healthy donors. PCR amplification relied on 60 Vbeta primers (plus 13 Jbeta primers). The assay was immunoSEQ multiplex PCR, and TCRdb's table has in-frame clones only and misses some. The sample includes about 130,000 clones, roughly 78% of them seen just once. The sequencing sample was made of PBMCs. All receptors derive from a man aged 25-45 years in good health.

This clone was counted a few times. For the CDR3, the DNA is TGTGCCAGCAGTCCAGGGGACAGACCTGCGCAGTATTTT. It yields the protein CASSPGDRPAQYF. The genes are TRBV28 and TRBJ2-3; 7 nucleotides match TRBD1. The germline gives CDR1 MDHEN, CDR2 SYDVKM. The junction had 9 bases not matched to a gene; V was cut back by 5 bases and J by 10 bases. The CDR3 is made up of 13 amino acids.

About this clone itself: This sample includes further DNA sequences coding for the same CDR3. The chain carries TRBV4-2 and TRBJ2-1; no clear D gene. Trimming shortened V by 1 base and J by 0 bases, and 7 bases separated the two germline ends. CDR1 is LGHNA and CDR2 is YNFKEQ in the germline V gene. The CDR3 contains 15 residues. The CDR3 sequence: CASSQALSSYNEQFF. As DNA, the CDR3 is TGTGCCAGCAGCCAAGCTCTCAGCTCCTACAATGAGCAGTTCTTC.

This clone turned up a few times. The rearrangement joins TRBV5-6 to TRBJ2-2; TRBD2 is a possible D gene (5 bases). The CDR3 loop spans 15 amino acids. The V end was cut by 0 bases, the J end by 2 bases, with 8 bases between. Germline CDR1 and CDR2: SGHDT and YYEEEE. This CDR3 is CASSLGGSNTGELFF. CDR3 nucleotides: TGTGCCAGCAGCTTGGGAGGGAGCAACACCGGGGAGCTGTTTTTT.

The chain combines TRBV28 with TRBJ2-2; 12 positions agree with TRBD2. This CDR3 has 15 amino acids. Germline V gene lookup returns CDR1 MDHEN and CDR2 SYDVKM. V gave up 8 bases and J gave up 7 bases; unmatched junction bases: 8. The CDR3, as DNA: TGTGCCAGCTACCTTGGACTAGCGGGGTTCGGGGAGCTGTTTTTT. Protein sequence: CASYLGLAGFGELFF.

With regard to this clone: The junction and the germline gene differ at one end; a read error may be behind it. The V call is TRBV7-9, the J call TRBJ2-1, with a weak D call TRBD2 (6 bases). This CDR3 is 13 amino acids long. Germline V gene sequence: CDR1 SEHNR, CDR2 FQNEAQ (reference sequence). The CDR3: CSSFSGKYNEQFF. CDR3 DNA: TGTTCCAGCTTTAGCGGAAAGTACAATGAGCAGTTCTTC.

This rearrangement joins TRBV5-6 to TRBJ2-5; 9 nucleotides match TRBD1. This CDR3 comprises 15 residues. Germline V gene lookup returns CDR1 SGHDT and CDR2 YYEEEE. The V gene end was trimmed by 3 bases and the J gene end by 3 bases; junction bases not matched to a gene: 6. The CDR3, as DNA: TGTGCCAGCAGCTCGCCGGGACAGGGAGAAGAGACCCAGTACTTC. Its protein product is CASSSPGQGEETQYF.

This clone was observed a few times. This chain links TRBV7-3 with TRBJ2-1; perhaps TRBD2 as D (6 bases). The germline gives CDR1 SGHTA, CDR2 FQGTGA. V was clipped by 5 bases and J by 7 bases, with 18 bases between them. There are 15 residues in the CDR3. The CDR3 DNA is TGTGCCAGCAGCACATCAGGGACTGGACCTAATGAGCAGTTCTTC. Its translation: CASSTSGTGPNEQFF.

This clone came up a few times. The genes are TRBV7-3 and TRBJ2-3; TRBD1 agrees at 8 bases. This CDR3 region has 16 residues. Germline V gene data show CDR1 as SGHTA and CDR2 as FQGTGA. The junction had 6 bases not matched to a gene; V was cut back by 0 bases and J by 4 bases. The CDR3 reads CASSLTGTGRPDTQYF. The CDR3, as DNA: TGTGCCAGCAGCTTAACTGGGACAGGTCGACCAGATACGCAGTATTTT.

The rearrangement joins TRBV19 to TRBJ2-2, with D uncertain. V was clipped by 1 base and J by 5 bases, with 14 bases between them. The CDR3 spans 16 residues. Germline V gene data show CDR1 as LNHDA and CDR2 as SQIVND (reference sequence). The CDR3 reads CASSIGGTWLTGELFF. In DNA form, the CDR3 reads TGTGCCAGTAGTATAGGCGGAACGTGGTTAACCGGGGAGCTGTTTTTT.

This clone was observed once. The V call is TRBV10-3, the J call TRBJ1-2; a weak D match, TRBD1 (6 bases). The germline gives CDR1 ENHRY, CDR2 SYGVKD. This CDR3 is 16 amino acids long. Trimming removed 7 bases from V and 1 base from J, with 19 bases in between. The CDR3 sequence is CAIKKLHRDLNYGYTF. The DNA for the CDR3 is TGTGCCATCAAAAAGCTACACAGGGACCTTAACTATGGCTACACCTTC.

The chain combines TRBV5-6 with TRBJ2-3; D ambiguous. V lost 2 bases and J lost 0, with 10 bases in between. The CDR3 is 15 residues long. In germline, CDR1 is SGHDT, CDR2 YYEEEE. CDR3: CASSLILESTDTQYF. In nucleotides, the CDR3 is TGTGCCAGCAGCTTAATCTTGGAGAGCACAGATACGCAGTATTTT.

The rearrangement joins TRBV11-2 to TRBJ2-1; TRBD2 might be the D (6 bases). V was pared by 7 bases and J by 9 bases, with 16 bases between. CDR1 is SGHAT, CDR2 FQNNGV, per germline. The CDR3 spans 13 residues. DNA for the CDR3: TGTGCCAGCAACAGTCAACGGGAGCTTGAGCAGTTCTTC. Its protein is CASNSQRELEQFF.

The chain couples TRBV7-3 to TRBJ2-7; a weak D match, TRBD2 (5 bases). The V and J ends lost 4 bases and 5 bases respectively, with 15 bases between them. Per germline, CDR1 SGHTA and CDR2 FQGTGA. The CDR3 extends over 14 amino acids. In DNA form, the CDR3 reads TGTGCCAGCAGCTCCCGGGAAGTTTACAACGAGCAGTACTTC. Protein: CASSSREVYNEQYF.

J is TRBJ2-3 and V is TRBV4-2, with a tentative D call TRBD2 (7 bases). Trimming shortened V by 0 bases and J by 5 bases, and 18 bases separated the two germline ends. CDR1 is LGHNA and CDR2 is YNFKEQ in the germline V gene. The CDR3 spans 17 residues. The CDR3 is CASSQDGGGSGGDTQYF. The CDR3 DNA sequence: TGTGCCAGCAGCCAAGACGGGGGCGGGAGTGGAGGAGATACGCAGTATTTT.

The CDR3 sequence: CASNSAHSYEQYF. CDR3 coding DNA: TGTGCCAGCAATAGCGCGCACTCCTACGAGCAGTACTTC. This rearrangement joins TRBV6-1 to TRBJ2-7, with a possible D match to TRBD2 (5 bases). Germline CDR1 reads MNHNS; CDR2 reads SASEGT. Between the trimmed V and J ends, which lost 7 bases and 0 bases, there was a span of 10 bases. This CDR3 comprises 13 residues.

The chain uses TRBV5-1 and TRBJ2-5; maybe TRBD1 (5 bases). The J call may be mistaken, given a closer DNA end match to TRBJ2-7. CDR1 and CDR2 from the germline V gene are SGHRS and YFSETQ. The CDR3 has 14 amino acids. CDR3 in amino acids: CASSLGGVEDEQYF. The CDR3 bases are TGCGCCAGCAGCTTGGGGGGCGTAGAGGACGAGCAGTACTTC.

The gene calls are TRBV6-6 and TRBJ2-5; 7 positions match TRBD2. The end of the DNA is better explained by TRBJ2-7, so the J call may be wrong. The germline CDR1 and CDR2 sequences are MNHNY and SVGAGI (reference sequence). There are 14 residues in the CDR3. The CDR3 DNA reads TGTGCCAGCAGTTACGCCCGGGGAGGGCCCGAGCAGTACTTC. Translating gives CASSYARGGPEQYF.